The 28 T cell receptor beta chains in this list originate from one sample, sequenced in a study of cytomegalovirus exposure and HLA in healthy donors. Here immunoSEQ multiplex PCR was the method, and the copy in TCRdb shows in-frame clones only, minus some. Seen here are about 110,000 clones, approximately 88% observed once, and the top ten hold 1.4%. The sample taken for sequencing was PBMCs. The receptor set was obtained from a woman aged 25-40 years in good health and CMV-seropositive.

The chain combines TRBV6-5 with TRBJ1-1; D possibly corresponds to TRBD1 (5 bases). Trimming removed 0 bases at V and 0 bases at J, with 8 bases between. The germline V gene has CDR1 MNHEY and CDR2 SVGAGI. The length of the CDR3 is 15 residues. CDR3 sequence reads: CASSYSTEMNTEAFF. The CDR3, as DNA: TGTGCCAGCAGTTACTCGACAGAGATGAACACTGAAGCTTTCTTT.

This clone came up a few times. Other DNA sequences from this sample encode an identical CDR3 as well. This chain uses TRBV30 with TRBJ2-7; possibly TRBD1 for D (5 bases). Germline CDR1 GTSNPN, CDR2 SVGIG (reference sequence). V gave up 2 bases and J gave up 3 bases, with 8 bases separating them. The CDR3 runs 12 residues. The CDR3 loop reads CAWSKGLYEQYF. The CDR3 DNA reads as TGTGCCTGGAGTAAGGGGCTCTACGAGCAGTACTTC.

The gene calls are TRBV6-1 and TRBJ2-7; the D gene is possibly TRBD2 (6 bases). The CDR3 covers 15 residues. The V end was cut by 1 base, the J end by 0 bases, with 10 bases between. Germline CDR1 reads MNHNS; CDR2 reads SASEGT. As DNA, the CDR3 is TGTGCCAGCAGTGAAGAGGCGGGGACCTCCTACGAGCAGTACTTC. This encodes CASSEEAGTSYEQYF.

The sample holds one count of this clone. The chain is built from TRBV20-1 and TRBJ2-3; D unresolved. There are 11 residues in the CDR3. The ends were cut back, 4 bases at V and 0 bases at J, with 2 bases in the middle. Germline V CDR1 and CDR2: DFQATT, SNEGSKA (reference sequence). CDR3 sequence: CSATSTDTQYF. The CDR3 coding sequence is TGCAGTGCTACTAGCACAGATACGCAGTATTTT.

V is TRBV4-1 and J is TRBJ2-1; 7 bases line up with TRBD1. This CDR3 comprises 14 residues. The J segment lost 6 bases and the V segment lost 3 bases, leaving 5 bases of the junction unmatched. Germline assignment: CDR1 MGHRA and CDR2 YSYEKL. CDR3 sequence: CASSQAGDSNEQFF. CDR3 nucleotide sequence: TGCGCCAGCAGCCAGGCTGGGGACAGCAATGAGCAGTTCTTC.

This rearrangement joins TRBV7-2 to TRBJ2-7; TRBD2 matches at 7 bases. From germline, CDR1 is SGHTA and CDR2 FQGNSA. The CDR3 runs 15 residues. The V and J ends lost 5 bases and 7 bases, in that order; junction bases with no gene match: 14. The CDR3 protein is CASSPLRRERGEQYF. The CDR3 DNA sequence: TGTGCCAGCAGCCCCCTAAGGCGGGAGCGGGGAGAGCAGTACTTC.

The chain is built from TRBV30 and TRBJ1-5; 9 bases align to TRBD1. CDR3 length: 17 residues. The germline gives CDR1 GTSNPN, CDR2 SVGIG (reference sequence). With 2 bases clipped from V and 7 bases from J, the junction kept 15 bases outside the gene matches. This CDR3 is CAWSTRFSTGGLQPQHF. In DNA, the CDR3 is TGTGCCTGGAGTACCCGCTTCTCGACAGGGGGTTTGCAGCCCCAGCATTTT.

The chain has TRBV27 and TRBJ1-6; 10 bases line up with TRBD1. Germline V gene sequence: CDR1 MNHEY, CDR2 SMNVEV (reference sequence). The CDR3 is 15 amino acids. The J segment lost 13 bases and the V segment lost 4 bases, leaving 10 bases of the junction unmatched. The CDR3 DNA reads TGTGCCAGCAGTTCCTCATTGACAGGGGGCTACCCCCTCCACTTT. Translated: CASSSSLTGGYPLHF.

This clone was found once. The CDR3 nucleotides read TGTGCCAGCAGCTTATATGGGGGGGCGGCTAGGGATACGCAGTATTTT. It encodes CASSLYGGAARDTQYF. This chain links TRBV7-9 with TRBJ2-3; possibly TRBD2 for D (7 bases). V was clipped by 2 bases and J by 6 bases, with 18 bases between them. The CDR3 covers 16 residues. From germline, CDR1 is SEHNR and CDR2 FQNEAQ (reference sequence).

This clone occurred once. V and J are TRBV6-6 and TRBJ2-7; 7 bases match TRBD2. The germline V gene encodes CDR1 MNHNY and CDR2 SVGAGI (reference sequence). J gave up 6 bases and V 6 bases, and 5 bases lay outside the gene matches. The CDR3 consists of 12 residues. Written as DNA, the CDR3 is TGTGCCAGCAGGGCGGGACTATCCGAGCAGTACTTC. It specifies CASRAGLSEQYF.

This CDR3 is CASSPDSTFNYGYTF. The CDR3 nucleotides read TGTGCCAGCAGCCCAGACAGTACTTTTAACTATGGCTACACCTTC. The rearrangement uses TRBV11-2 and TRBJ1-2, with D tentatively TRBD1 (5 bases). V lost 5 bases and J 1 base, leaving 14 bases between the germline ends. The germline V gene has CDR1 SGHAT and CDR2 FQNNGV. The CDR3 length is 15 residues. Drawing the rest from reference TRBV11-2 and TRBJ1-2, the complete variable domain is EAGVAQSPRYKIIEKRQSVAFWCNPISGHATLYWYQQILGQGPKLLIQFQNNGVVDDSQLPKDRFSAERLKGVDSTLKIQPAKLEDSAVYLCASSPDSTFNYGYTFGSGTRLTVV.

The chain couples TRBV7-3 to TRBJ1-6; D is uncertain. Trimming left V 4 bases short and J 7 bases short, with 8 bases between. The CDR3 covers 13 residues. In germline, CDR1 is SGHTA, CDR2 FQGTGA. In DNA, the CDR3 is TGTGCCAGCAGCTCTAGTACAAATTCACCCCTCCACTTT. It specifies CASSSSTNSPLHF.

The chain combines TRBV7-9 with TRBJ2-5; the D gene is possibly TRBD1 (7 bases). Trimming stripped 5 bases from V and 5 bases from J, with 24 bases between. The germline CDR1 and CDR2 sequences are SEHNR and FQNEAQ (reference sequence). CDR3 size: 17 residues. CDR3 loop: CASSRKGAGGAGETQYF. CDR3 coding DNA: TGTGCCAGCAGCCGGAAGGGGGCTGGCGGGGCAGGGGAGACCCAGTACTTC.

V gene TRBV19 combines with J gene TRBJ2-7; 9 nucleotides match TRBD2. With 4 bases clipped from V and 4 bases from J, the junction kept 5 bases outside the gene matches. Germline CDR1 is LNHDA and CDR2 is SQIVND (reference sequence). The CDR3 consists of 14 residues. The CDR3 is CASSRGLAGYEQYF. In DNA, the CDR3 is TGTGCCAGTAGTAGGGGACTAGCTGGGTACGAGCAGTACTTC. Variable domain in full (rest from reference TRBV19 and TRBJ2-7): DGGITQSPKYLFRKEGQNVTLSCEQNLNHDAMYWYRQDPGQGLRLIYYSQIVNDFQKGDIAEGYSVSREKKESFPLTVTSAQKNPTAFYLCASSRGLAGYEQYFGPGTRLTVT.

V and J are TRBV28 and TRBJ1-5; D is possibly TRBD1 (5 bases). The CDR3 sequence is 15 residues long. V was clipped by 2 bases and J by 7 bases, with 15 bases between them. Germline lookup yields CDR1 MDHEN and CDR2 SYDVKM. CDR3 nucleotides: TGTGCCAGCAGTTTAGATACGCAGGAGGGGCAGCCCCAGCATTTT. It yields the protein CASSLDTQEGQPQHF.

The chain is built from TRBV5-4 and TRBJ2-1; D is uncertain. In germline, CDR1 is SGHNT, CDR2 YYREEE (reference sequence). This CDR3 comprises 13 residues. Between the trimmed V and J ends, which lost 0 bases and 5 bases, there was a span of 6 bases. The DNA of the CDR3 is TGTGCCAGCAGCTTGGAACAGCACAATGAGCAGTTCTTC. Its protein product is CASSLEQHNEQFF.

V and J are TRBV10-3 and TRBJ1-3; D unresolved. V was shortened by 10 bases and J by 2 bases, with 18 bases between the two germline ends. CDR1 and CDR2 from the germline V gene are ENHRY and SYGVKD. The CDR3 has 15 residues. CDR3 amino acids: CATTYELAAGNTIYF. As DNA, the CDR3 is TGTGCCACCACCTACGAACTAGCTGCTGGAAACACCATATATTTT.

The V and J genes are TRBV5-1 and TRBJ2-7; 10 nucleotides match TRBD2. The CDR3 contains 14 residues. Per the germline V gene, CDR1 is SGHRS and CDR2 is YFSETQ. Trimming removed 2 bases from V and 3 bases from J; junction bases left unmatched: 2. The CDR3 sequence: CASSLGTSVYEQYF. The DNA of the CDR3 is TGCGCCAGCAGCTTAGGGACTAGCGTCTACGAGCAGTACTTC.

The chain has TRBV27 and TRBJ2-5; 12 nucleotides agree with TRBD2. The germline gives CDR1 MNHEY, CDR2 SMNVEV (reference sequence). The CDR3 sequence is 15 residues long. The trim removed 6 bases at V and 3 bases at J, leaving 5 bases unmatched. CDR3: CASSLAGGSKETQYF. The CDR3 DNA follows: TGTGCCAGCAGCCTAGCGGGGGGGTCCAAAGAGACCCAGTACTTC.

The V call is TRBV4-3, the J call TRBJ2-2, with 12 bases lining up with TRBD2. Per the germline V gene, CDR1 is LGHNA and CDR2 is YSLEER. The CDR3 runs to 16 residues. The junction had 2 bases not matched to a gene; V was cut back by 4 bases and J by 2 bases. DNA of the CDR3: TGCGCCAGCAGCCTCGGACTAGCGGGAAACACCGGGGAGCTGTTTTTT. This gives the protein CASSLGLAGNTGELFF.

This clone has just one count. The gene calls are TRBV7-9 and TRBJ2-7; possible D gene TRBD1, 5 bases. Germline CDR1 SEHNR, CDR2 FQNEAQ (reference sequence). The CDR3 loop spans 15 amino acids. V was shortened by 6 bases and J by 5 bases, with 20 bases between the two germline ends. Here the CDR3 reads CASSPDMGRVNEQYF. CDR3 DNA sequence: TGTGCCAGCAGTCCGGACATGGGCAGGGTCAACGAGCAGTACTTC.

The chain is built from TRBV5-1 and TRBJ2-4; the match to TRBD1 covers 7 bases. This CDR3 has 14 amino acids. The ends lost 0 bases at V and 6 bases at J; junction bases unmatched: 3. The germline gives CDR1 SGHRS, CDR2 YFSETQ. The CDR3 region has the DNA TGCGCCAGCAGCTTGGGTAGACAGGGAAACATTCAGTACTTC. This codes for CASSLGRQGNIQYF.

As DNA, the CDR3 is TGTGCCAGCAGACTACTAGGGTACAATGAGCAGTTCTTC. Encoded protein: CASRLLGYNEQFF. The V gene is TRBV6-5, the J gene TRBJ2-1; maybe TRBD2 (5 bases). Trimming took 6 bases from V and 4 from J, leaving 10 bases between them. Per the germline V gene, CDR1 is MNHEY and CDR2 is SVGAGI. This CDR3 is built from 13 residues.

V usage is TRBV7-6 and J usage is TRBJ2-4; 7 bases are shared with TRBD2. The V gene's germline CDR1 is SGHVS and CDR2 FNYEAQ. CDR3 length: 14 amino acids. Trimming took 5 bases from V and 6 from J; bases not matched to a gene: 7. DNA of the CDR3: TGTGCCAGCAGCCTCCGCCCGGGGGGAAACATTCAGTACTTC. Residues: CASSLRPGGNIQYF.

The rearrangement links TRBV18 to TRBJ1-2, with TRBD1 matching 8 bases. Trimming took 4 bases from V and 3 from J; bases not matched to a gene: 10. The germline CDR1 and CDR2 sequences are KGHSH and LQKENI. The CDR3 spans 16 residues. CDR3 bases: TGTGCCAGCTCACTAGGCCAGGGGGCTTTCGACTATGGCTACACCTTC. Amino acid sequence: CASSLGQGAFDYGYTF.

The CDR3 spells CASSSPGNEQFF. The CDR3 region has the DNA TGTGCCAGCAGCTCCCCGGGGAATGAGCAGTTCTTC. The rearrangement uses TRBV11-3 and TRBJ2-1; tentatively, D is TRBD2 (5 bases). The CDR3 is 12 residues long. Per germline, CDR1 SGHNT and CDR2 YENEEA. V lost 4 bases and J 7 bases, leaving 8 bases between the germline ends.

The V gene is TRBV9, the J gene TRBJ1-6, with a possible D match to TRBD1 (6 bases). From germline, CDR1 is SGDLS and CDR2 YYNGEE. Deletions cut 2 bases from V and 7 bases from J, with 13 bases between. The CDR3 has 15 residues. The CDR3 bases are TGTGCCAGCAGCGTCCAAACAGGGATGAATTCACCCCTCCACTTT. Translating gives CASSVQTGMNSPLHF. Looking up the rest from reference TRBV9 and TRBJ1-6 gives the full variable domain: DSGVTQTPKHLITATGQRVTLRCSPRSGDLSVYWYQQSLDQGLQFLIQYYNGEERAKGNILERFSAQQFPDLHSELNLSSLELGDSALYFCASSVQTGMNSPLHFGNGTRLTVT.

CDR3 sequence: CASSLVSGLNNEQFF. The CDR3 DNA sequence: TGTGCCAGCAGCTTAGTCTCAGGGCTCAACAATGAGCAGTTCTTC. The chain links TRBV7-8 to TRBJ2-1; tentative D call: TRBD1 (5 bases). The germline V gene has CDR1 SGHVS and CDR2 FQNEAQ. Trimming cost V 1 base and J 5 bases, with 12 bases left between them. The CDR3 totals 15 residues.